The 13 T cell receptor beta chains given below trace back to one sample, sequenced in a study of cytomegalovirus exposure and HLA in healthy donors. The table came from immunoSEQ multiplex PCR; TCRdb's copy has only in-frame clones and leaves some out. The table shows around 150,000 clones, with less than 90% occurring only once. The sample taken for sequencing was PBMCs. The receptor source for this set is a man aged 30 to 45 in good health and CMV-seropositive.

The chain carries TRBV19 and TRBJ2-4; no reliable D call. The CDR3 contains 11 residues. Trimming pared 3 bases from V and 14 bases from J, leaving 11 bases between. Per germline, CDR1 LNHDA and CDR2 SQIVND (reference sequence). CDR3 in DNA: TGTGCCAGTAGTATCCCCCGGGTGGAGTACTTC. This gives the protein CASSIPRVEYF.

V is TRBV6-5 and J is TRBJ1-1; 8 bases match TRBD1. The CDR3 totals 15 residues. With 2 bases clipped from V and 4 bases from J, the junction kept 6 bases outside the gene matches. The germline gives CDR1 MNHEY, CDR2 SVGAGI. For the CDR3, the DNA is TGTGCCAGCAGTTACACACTACAGGGGGTCACTGAAGCTTTCTTT. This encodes CASSYTLQGVTEAFF.

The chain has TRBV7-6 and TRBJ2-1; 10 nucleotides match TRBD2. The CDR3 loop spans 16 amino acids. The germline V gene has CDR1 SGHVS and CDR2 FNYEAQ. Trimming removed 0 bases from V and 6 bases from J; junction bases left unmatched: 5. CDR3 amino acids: CASSLAPSGSGNEQFF. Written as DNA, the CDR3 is TGTGCCAGCAGCTTAGCTCCTAGCGGGAGTGGCAATGAGCAGTTCTTC.

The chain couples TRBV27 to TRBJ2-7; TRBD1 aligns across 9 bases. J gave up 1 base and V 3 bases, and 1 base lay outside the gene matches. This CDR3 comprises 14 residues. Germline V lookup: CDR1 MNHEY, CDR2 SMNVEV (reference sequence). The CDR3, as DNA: TGTGCCAGCAGTTTTGGGACAGGGTCCTACGAGCAGTACTTC. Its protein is CASSFGTGSYEQYF.

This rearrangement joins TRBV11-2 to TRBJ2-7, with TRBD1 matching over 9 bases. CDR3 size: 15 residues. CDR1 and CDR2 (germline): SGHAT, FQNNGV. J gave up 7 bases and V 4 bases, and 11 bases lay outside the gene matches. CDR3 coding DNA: TGTGCCAGCAGCTGGACAGGGGCTTCTACTTGGGAGCAGTACTTC. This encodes CASSWTGASTWEQYF.

The chain's CDR3 is CASRSDKSDTEAFF. CDR3 bases: TGTGCCAGCAGATCCGACAAATCGGACACTGAAGCTTTCTTT. The chain has TRBV7-8 and TRBJ1-1; D is uncertain. CDR1 SGHVS and CDR2 FQNEAQ come from the germline V gene. V was trimmed by 6 bases and J by 3 bases, leaving 14 bases between them. CDR3 length: 14 residues.

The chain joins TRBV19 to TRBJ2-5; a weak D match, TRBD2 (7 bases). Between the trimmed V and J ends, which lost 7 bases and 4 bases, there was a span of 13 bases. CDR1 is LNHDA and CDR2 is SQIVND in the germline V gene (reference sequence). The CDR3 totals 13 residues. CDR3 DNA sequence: TGTGCCAGTACCGGGGGGCTAGCAGAGACCCAGTACTTC. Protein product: CASTGGLAETQYF.

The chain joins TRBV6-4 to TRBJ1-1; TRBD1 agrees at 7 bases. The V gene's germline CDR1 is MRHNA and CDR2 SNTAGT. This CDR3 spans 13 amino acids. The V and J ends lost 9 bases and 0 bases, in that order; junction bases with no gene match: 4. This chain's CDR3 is CARGGSLNTEAFF. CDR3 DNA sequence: TGTGCCAGAGGGGGCAGTTTGAACACTGAAGCTTTCTTT.

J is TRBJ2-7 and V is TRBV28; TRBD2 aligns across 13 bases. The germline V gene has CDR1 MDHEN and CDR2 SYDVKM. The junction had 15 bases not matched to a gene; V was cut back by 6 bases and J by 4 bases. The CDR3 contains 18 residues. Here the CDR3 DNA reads TGTGCCAGCAGCTATCCCGGGGGACTAGCGGGATCCGTATACGAGCAGTACTTC. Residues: CASSYPGGLAGSVYEQYF.

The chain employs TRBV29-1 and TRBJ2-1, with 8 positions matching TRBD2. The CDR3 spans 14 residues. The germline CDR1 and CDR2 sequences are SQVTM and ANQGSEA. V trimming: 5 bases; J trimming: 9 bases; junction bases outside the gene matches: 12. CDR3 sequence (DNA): TGCAGCGTTTGTATAGCGGGGCCCTTGGGTGAGCAGTTCTTC. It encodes CSVCIAGPLGEQFF.

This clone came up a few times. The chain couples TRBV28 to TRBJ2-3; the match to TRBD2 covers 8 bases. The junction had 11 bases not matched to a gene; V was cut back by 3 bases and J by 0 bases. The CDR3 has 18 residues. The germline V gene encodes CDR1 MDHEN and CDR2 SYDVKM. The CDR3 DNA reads TGTGCCAGCAGTTTCCTATCGGCGGGGGGCGTTAGCACAGATACGCAGTATTTT. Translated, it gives CASSFLSAGGVSTDTQYF.

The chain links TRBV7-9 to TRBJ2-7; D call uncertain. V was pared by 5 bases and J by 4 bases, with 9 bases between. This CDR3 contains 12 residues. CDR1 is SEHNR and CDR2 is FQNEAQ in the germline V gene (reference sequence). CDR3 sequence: CASSPVNYEQYF. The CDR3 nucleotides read TGTGCCAGCAGCCCGGTTAATTACGAGCAGTACTTC.

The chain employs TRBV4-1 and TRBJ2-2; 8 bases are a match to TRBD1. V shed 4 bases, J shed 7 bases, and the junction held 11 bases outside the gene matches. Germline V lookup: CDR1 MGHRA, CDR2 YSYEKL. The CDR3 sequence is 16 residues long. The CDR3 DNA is TGCGCCAGCAGCCGGCGGGACAGGCAAACGAACGGGGAGCTGTTTTTT. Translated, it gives CASSRRDRQTNGELFF.